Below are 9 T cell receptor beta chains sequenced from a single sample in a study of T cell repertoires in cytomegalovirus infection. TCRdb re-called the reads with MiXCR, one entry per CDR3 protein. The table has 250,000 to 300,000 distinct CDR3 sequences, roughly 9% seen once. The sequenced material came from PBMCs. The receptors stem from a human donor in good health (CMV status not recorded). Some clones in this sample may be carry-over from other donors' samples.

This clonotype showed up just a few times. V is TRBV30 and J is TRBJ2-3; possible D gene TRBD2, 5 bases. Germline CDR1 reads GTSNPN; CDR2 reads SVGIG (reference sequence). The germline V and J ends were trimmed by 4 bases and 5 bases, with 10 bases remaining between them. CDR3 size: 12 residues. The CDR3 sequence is CAWIFGGDTQYF. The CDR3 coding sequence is TGTGCCTGGATTTTCGGAGGAGATACGCAGTATTTT.

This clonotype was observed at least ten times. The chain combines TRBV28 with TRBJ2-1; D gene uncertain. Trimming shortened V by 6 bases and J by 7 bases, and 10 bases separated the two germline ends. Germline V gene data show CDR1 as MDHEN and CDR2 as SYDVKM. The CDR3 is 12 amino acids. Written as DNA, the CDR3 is TGTGCCAGCAGAGACCCAGGTAATGAGCAGTTCTTC. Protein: CASRDPGNEQFF.

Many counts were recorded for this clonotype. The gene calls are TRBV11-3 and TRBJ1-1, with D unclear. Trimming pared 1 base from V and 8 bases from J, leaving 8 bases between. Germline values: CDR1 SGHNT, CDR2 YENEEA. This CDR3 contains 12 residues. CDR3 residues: CASSLGNREAFF. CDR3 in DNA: TGTGCCAGCAGCTTAGGAAACCGGGAAGCTTTCTTT.

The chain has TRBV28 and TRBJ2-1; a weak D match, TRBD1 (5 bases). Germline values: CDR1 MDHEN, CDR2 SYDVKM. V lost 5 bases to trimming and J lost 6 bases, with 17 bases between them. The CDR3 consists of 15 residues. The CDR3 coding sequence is TGTGCCAGCAGTCCCGCCCTTGGGGCGCGCAATGAGCAGTTCTTC. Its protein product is CASSPALGARNEQFF.

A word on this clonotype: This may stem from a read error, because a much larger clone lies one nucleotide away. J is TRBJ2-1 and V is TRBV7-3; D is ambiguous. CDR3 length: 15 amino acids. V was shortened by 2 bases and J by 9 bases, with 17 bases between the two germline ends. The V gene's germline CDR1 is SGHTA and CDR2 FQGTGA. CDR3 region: CASSLDLARLGEQFF. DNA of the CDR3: TGTGCCAGCAGCTTAGATCTGGCCCGTCTCGGTGAGCAGTTCTTC. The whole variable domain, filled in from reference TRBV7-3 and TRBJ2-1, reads GAGVSQTPSNKVTEKGKYVELRCDPISGHTALYWYRQSLGQGPEFLIYFQGTGAADDSGLPNDRFFAVRPEGSVSTLKIQRTERGDSAVYLCASSLDLARLGEQFFGPGTRLTVL.

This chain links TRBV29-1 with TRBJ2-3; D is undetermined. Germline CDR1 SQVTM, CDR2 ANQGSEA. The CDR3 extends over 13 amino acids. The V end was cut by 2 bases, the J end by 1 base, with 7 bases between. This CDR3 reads CSVENIGTDTQYF. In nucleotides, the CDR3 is TGCAGCGTTGAAAACATCGGCACAGATACGCAGTATTTT.

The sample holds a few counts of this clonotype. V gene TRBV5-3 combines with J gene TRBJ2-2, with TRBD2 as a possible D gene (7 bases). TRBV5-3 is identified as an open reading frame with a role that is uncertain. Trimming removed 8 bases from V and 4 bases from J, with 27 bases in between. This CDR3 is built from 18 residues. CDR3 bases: TGTGCCAGCAGCCCTGGGGGGGGGGACATGGCGGGCACCGGGGAGCTGTTTTTT. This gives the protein CASSPGGGDMAGTGELFF.

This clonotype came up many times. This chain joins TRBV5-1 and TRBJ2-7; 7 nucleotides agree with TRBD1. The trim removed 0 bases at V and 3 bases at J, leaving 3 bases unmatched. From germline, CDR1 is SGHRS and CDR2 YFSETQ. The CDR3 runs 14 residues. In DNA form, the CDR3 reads TGCGCCAGCAGCTTGGTCGGGGACAGCTACGAGCAGTACTTC. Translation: CASSLVGDSYEQYF.

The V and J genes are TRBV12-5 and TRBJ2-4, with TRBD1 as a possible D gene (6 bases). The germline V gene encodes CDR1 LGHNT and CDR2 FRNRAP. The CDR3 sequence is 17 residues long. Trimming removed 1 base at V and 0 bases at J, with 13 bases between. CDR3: CASGLGQVSLAKNIQYF. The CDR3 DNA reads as TGTGCTAGTGGTTTGGGACAGGTTTCTTTAGCCAAAAACATTCAGTACTTC.